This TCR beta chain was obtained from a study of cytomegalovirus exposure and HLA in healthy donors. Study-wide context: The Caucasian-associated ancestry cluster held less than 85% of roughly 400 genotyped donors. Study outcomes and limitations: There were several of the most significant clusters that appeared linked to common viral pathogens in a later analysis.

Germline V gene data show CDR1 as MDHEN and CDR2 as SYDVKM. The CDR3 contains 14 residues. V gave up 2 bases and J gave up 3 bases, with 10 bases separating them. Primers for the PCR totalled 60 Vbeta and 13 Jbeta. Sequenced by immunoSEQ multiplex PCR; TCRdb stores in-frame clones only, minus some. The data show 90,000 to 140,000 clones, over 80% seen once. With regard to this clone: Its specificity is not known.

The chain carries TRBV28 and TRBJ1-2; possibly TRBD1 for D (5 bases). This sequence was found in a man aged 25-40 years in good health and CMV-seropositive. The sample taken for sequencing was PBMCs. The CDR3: CASSLGGEDYGYTF. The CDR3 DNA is TGTGCCAGCAGTTTAGGAGGGGAGGACTATGGCTACACCTTC.